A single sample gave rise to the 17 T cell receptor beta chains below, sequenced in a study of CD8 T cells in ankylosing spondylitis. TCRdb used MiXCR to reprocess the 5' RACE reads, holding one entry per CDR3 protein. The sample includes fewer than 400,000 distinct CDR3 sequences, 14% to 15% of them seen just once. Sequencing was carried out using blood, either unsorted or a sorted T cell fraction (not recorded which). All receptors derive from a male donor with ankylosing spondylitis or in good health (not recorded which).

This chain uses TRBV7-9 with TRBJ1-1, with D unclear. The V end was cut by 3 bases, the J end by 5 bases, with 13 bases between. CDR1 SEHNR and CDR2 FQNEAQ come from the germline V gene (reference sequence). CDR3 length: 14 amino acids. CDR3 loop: CASSLTQLPTEAFF. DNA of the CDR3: TGTGCCAGCAGCTTGACCCAGCTGCCTACTGAAGCTTTCTTT. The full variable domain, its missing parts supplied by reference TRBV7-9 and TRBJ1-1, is DTGVSQNPRHKITKRGQNVTFRCDPISEHNRLYWYRQTLGQGPEFLTYFQNEAQLEKSRLLSDRFSAERPKGSFSTLEIQRTEQGDSAMYLCASSLTQLPTEAFFGQGTRLTVV.

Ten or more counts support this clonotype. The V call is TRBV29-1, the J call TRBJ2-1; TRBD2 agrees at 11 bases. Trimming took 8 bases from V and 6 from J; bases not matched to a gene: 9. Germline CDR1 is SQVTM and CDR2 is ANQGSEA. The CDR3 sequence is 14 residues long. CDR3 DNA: TGCAGCTCCTCCGGGACTAGCGGTTTCAATGAGCAGTTCTTC. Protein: CSSSGTSGFNEQFF.

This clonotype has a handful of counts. DNA for the CDR3: TGTGCCAGCAGCTCGGGACAGAAGAACACTGAAGCTTTCTTT. Encoded protein: CASSSGQKNTEAFF. The rearrangement links TRBV11-2 to TRBJ1-1, with 7 bases that match TRBD1. CDR3 length: 14 amino acids. The V gene end was trimmed by 4 bases and the J gene end by 1 base; junction bases not matched to a gene: 3. The germline CDR1 and CDR2 sequences are SGHAT and FQNNGV.

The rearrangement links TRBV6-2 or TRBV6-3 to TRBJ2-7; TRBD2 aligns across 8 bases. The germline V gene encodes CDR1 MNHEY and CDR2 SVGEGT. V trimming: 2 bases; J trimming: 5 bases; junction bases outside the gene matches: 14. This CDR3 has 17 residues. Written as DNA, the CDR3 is TGTGCCAGCAGTTACCCCGCCCAGGCGGGAGGTTGGAACGAGCAGTACTTC. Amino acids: CASSYPAQAGGWNEQYF.

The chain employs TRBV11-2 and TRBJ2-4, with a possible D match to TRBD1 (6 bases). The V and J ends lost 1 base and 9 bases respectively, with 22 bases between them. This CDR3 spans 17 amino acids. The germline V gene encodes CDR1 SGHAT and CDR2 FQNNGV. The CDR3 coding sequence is TGTGCCAGCAGCTTAGTTACAGGGTTCATCCGGTCAGGCATTCAGTACTTC. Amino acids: CASSLVTGFIRSGIQYF. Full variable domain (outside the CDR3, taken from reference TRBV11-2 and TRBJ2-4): EAGVAQSPRYKIIEKRQSVAFWCNPISGHATLYWYQQILGQGPKLLIQFQNNGVVDDSQLPKDRFSAERLKGVDSTLKIQPAKLEDSAVYLCASSLVTGFIRSGIQYFGAGTRLSVL.

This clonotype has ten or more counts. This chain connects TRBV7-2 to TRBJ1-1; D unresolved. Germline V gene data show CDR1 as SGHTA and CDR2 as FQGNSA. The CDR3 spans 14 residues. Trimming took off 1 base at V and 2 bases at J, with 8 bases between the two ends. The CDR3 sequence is CASSLGTPNTEAFF. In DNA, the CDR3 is TGTGCCAGCAGCTTAGGGACCCCAAACACTGAAGCTTTCTTT.

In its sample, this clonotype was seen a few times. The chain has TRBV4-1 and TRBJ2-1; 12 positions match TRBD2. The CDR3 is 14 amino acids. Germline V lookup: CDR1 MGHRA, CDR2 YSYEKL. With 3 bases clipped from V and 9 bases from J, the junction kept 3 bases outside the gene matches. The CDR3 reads CASSQGLAGPEQFF. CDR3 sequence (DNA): TGCGCCAGCAGCCAGGGACTAGCGGGTCCTGAGCAGTTCTTC.

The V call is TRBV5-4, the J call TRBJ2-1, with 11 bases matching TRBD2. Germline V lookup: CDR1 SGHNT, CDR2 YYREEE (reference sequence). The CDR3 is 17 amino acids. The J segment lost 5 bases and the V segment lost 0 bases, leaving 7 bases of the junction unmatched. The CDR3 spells CASSLGTSGLSNNEQFF. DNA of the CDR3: TGTGCCAGCAGCTTGGGGACTAGCGGGCTAAGTAACAATGAGCAGTTCTTC.

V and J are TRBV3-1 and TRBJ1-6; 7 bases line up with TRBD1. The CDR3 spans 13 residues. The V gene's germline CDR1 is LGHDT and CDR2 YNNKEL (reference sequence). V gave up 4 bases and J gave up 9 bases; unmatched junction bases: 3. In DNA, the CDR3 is TGTGCCAGCAGCCGACAGGGAGGTTCACCCCTCCACTTT. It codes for CASSRQGGSPLHF.

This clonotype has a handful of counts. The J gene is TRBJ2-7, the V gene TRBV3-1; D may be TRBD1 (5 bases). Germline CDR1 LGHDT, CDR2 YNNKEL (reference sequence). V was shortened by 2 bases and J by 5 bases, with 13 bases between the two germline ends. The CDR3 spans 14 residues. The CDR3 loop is CASSQTKGIHEQYF. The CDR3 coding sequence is TGTGCCAGCAGCCAAACCAAGGGGATCCACGAGCAGTACTTC.

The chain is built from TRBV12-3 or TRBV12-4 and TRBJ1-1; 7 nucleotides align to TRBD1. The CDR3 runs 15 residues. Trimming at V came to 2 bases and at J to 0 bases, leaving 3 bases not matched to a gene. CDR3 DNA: TGTGCCAGCAGTTTACAGGGGGAGATGAACACTGAAGCTTTCTTT. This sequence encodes CASSLQGEMNTEAFF.

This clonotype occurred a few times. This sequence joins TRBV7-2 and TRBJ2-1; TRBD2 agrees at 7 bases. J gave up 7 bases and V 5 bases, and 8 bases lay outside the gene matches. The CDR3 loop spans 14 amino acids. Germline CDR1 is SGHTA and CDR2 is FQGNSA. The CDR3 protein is CASSRGPSGNEQFF. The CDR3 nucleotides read TGTGCCAGCAGCCGAGGTCCTAGCGGAAATGAGCAGTTCTTC. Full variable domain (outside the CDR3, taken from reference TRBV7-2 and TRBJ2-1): GAGVSQSPSNKVTEKGKDVELRCDPISGHTALYWYRQSLGQGLEFLIYFQGNSAPDKSGLPSDRFSAERTGGSVSTLTIQRTQQEDSAVYLCASSRGPSGNEQFFGPGTRLTVL.

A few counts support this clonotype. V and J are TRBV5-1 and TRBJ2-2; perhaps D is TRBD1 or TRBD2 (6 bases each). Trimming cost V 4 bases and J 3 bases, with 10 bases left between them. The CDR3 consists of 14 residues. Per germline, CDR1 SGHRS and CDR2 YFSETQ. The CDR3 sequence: CASSIRGDTGELFF. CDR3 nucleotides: TGCGCCAGCAGCATAAGGGGGGACACCGGGGAGCTGTTTTTT.

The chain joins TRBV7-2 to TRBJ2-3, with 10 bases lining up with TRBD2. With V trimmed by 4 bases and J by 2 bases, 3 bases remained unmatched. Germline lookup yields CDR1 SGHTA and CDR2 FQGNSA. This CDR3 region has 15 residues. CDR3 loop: CASSSLAGPTDTQYF. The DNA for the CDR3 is TGTGCCAGCAGCTCACTAGCGGGGCCCACAGATACGCAGTATTTT.

CDR3 sequence reads: CSASKLGDYEQYF. In nucleotides, the CDR3 is TGCAGTGCTTCCAAGCTGGGTGACTACGAGCAGTACTTC. This chain links TRBV20-1 with TRBJ2-7; D not certain. Germline CDR1 is DFQATT and CDR2 is SNEGSKA (reference sequence). V was pared by 5 bases and J by 3 bases, with 14 bases between. This CDR3 has 13 residues.

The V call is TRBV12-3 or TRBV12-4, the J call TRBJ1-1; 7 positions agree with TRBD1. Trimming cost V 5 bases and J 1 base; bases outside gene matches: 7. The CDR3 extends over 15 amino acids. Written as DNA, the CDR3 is TGTGCCAGCAGTGGGAGGGGGACAGCGAACACTGAAGCTTTCTTT. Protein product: CASSGRGTANTEAFF.

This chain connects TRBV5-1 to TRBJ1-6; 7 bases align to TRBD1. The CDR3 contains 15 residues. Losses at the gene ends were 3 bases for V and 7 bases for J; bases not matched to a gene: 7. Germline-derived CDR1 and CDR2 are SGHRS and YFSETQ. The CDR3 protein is CASSSSGGQNSPLHF. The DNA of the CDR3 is TGCGCCAGCAGCTCGTCGGGGGGACAGAATTCACCCCTCCACTTT. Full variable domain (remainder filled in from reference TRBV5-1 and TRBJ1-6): KAGVTQTPRYLIKTRGQQVTLSCSPISGHRSVSWYQQTPGQGLQFLFEYFSETQRNKGNFPGRFSGRQFSNSRSEMNVSTLELGDSALYLCASSSSGGQNSPLHFGNGTRLTVT.